This T cell receptor (beta chain) derives from a study of siplizumab effects on memory and regulatory T cells. Approximately 100,000 TCR templates per sample were sequenced. Produced via immunoSEQ multiplex PCR; TCRdb's table is partial and in-frame only. The sample has 70,000 to 95,000 clones; around 97% are singletons. The germline CDR1 and CDR2 sequences are MDHEN and SYDVKM. The CDR3 is 11 residues long, counting both termini. Whole-study findings and limits: The apparent diversity of naive T cells exceeded that of memory cells, and naive T cells seemed to make a major contribution to the alloresponse. Treg origin accounted for an average of 68.8% of mappable alloreactive CD4+ clones with siplizumab and roughly 27% in controls.

As for this clone: The antigen remains undetermined. The limits of the CDR3 on the DNA are not certain, so only TCRdb's listed CDR3 is given.

This TCR derives from a human donor in good health. Sequenced: naive CD4+ T cells sorted from blood. The rearrangement links TRBV28 to TRBJ2-5. Here the CDR3 reads CASSFLETQYF.